This T cell receptor (beta chain) was documented in a study of shared clonotypes between healthy human individuals. Healthy HIV-negative adults with no recent acute infections or vaccinations were recruited as donors. The study separated CD4+ cells into CD45RA+ naive and CD45RA-negative memory subsets. Many counts were recorded for this clone. The V and J ends lost 8 bases and 9 bases, in that order; junction bases with no gene match: 8. The germline CDR1 and CDR2 sequences are SNHLY and FYNNEI. This CDR3 is built from 13 residues. Sequencing used immunoSEQ multiplex PCR; TCRdb keeps in-frame clones, though not all of them. Of just over 2,000,000 clones in the sample, 85% to 95% were seen once.

The V call is TRBV2, the J call TRBJ2-4; 9 bases are shared with TRBD1. The TCR originated in a man between 18 and 29 years old in good health. Sequencing input: naive CD4+ T cells sorted from blood. The subset is: CD45RA+ positively selected. Here the CDR3 reads CASAGQGFSIQYF. CDR3 in DNA: TGTGCCAGCGCCGGACAGGGGTTTAGCATTCAGTACTTC.